This T cell receptor (beta chain) is from a study of blood T cell repertoires in COVID-19. The wider study: Specimens from acute and convalescent COVID-19 originated in the United States, Italy and Spain.

This CDR3 has 13 amino acids. The germline V and J ends were trimmed by 5 bases and 5 bases, with 10 bases remaining between them. Germline CDR1 is KGHSH and CDR2 is LQKENI. Assay used: immunoSEQ multiplex PCR; TCRdb lists only in-frame clones, some missing. Of about 160,000 clones in the sample, about 91% were seen once. The chain is built from TRBV18 and TRBJ2-1; D gene uncertain. The source of this sequence is a woman aged 55-69 years who had recovered from COVID-19. The sample taken for sequencing was peripheral blood. The CDR3 DNA reads TGTGCCAGCTCATCAACTGTGGACAATGAGCAGTTCTTC. Protein sequence: CASSSTVDNEQFF.